This is a list of T cell receptor beta chains from one sample in a study of PD-L1 blockade in urothelial cancer. Profiling relied on immunoSEQ multiplex PCR, and the TCRdb table lists in-frame clones only, not all of them. The sample has over 35,000 clones; 85% are singletons. The sequenced sample was PBMCs, obtained around atezolizumab (anti-PD-L1) treatment. Receptor source: an elderly man with urothelial cancer. CDR3s include the opening cysteine and the closing phenylalanine or tryptophan. A D gene is named only where the DNA matches it firmly. Expanded clones get a size class; other rows say once, few or many, or leave the size out.

cdr3_aa cdr3_nt j_call v_call clone_size d_call
CASSTQLNTEAFF TGTGCCAGTAGTACACAACTGAACACTGAAGCTTTCTTT TRBJ1-1 TRBV19 NA NA
CASSLGGTGGNEQFF TGTGCCAGCAGCTTGGGGGGGACAGGGGGCAATGAGCAGTTCTTC TRBJ2-1 TRBV5-4 NA TRBD1
CASSPSSGRESSYEQYF TGTGCCAGCAGCCCTTCTTCTGGGCGGGAGAGTTCCTACGAGCAGTACTTC TRBJ2-7 TRBV5-5 NA TRBD2
CASSYDRGTFF TGTGCCAGCAGTTACGACAGGGGAACTTTCTTT TRBJ1-1 TRBV6-5 NA TRBD1
CASSARGQGDYGYTF TGTGCCAGCAGCGCGCGTGGGCAGGGGGACTATGGCTACACCTTC TRBJ1-2 TRBV7-6 NA TRBD1
CASSPDRGLGYGYTF TGTGCCAGCAGCCCAGACAGGGGTCTTGGCTATGGCTACACCTTC TRBJ1-2 TRBV6-5 NA TRBD1
CASCLDRTYEQYF TGTGCCAGTTGTTTGGACAGAACCTACGAGCAGTACTTC TRBJ2-7 TRBV6-1 NA NA
CASSHGQGAEAFF TGCGCCAGCAGCCACGGACAGGGTGCTGAAGCTTTCTTT TRBJ1-1 TRBV5-1 NA TRBD1
CASSLPGLVETQYF TGTGCCAGCAGCTTACCGGGACTGGTAGAGACCCAGTACTTC TRBJ2-5 TRBV7-8 NA NA
CASSRSGGNQPQHF TGTGCCAGCAGCCGTAGCGGTGGCAATCAGCCCCAGCATTTT TRBJ1-5 TRBV11-3 NA NA
CASRGQGDYGYTF TGTGCATCAAGGGGACAGGGCGACTATGGCTACACCTTC TRBJ1-2 TRBV30 NA TRBD1
CASSEMLGGGGELFF TGTGCCAGCAGTGAAATGTTGGGGGGAGGCGGGGAGCTGTTTTTT TRBJ2-2 TRBV2 few NA
CASSLGGTSFNEQFF TGTGCCAGCAGCTTAGGCGGGACTAGTTTCAATGAGCAGTTCTTC TRBJ2-1 TRBV7-6 NA TRBD2
CASSYGSAISGNTIYF TGTGCCAGCAGTTACGGGAGCGCGATCTCTGGAAACACCATATATTTT TRBJ1-3 TRBV6-5 few NA
CASSFAPATDRGGYGYTF TGCGCCAGCAGCTTTGCACCCGCTACGGACAGGGGGGGCTATGGCTACACCTTC TRBJ1-2 TRBV5-1 NA TRBD1
CASRATRGEQFF TGTGCCAGCAGAGCGACTAGGGGAGAGCAGTTCTTC TRBJ2-1 TRBV2 NA NA
CASSFNPGLAGGRTGELFF TGTGCCAGCAGCTTTAATCCGGGACTAGCGGGAGGTAGGACCGGGGAGCTGTTTTTT TRBJ2-2 TRBV7-2 NA TRBD2
CASLRETGNTEAFF TGTGCCAGCTTGAGGGAGACGGGGAACACTGAAGCTTTCTTT TRBJ1-1 TRBV6-5 NA NA
CASSLTDTQYF TGTGCCAGCAGCCTAACAGATACGCAGTATTTT TRBJ2-3 TRBV5-4 NA NA
CASSPDREYGYTF TGTGCCAGCAGCCCGGACAGGGAGTATGGCTACACCTTC TRBJ1-2 TRBV9 NA TRBD1
CASSQEMGGREETQYF TGTGCCAGCAGCCAAGAAATGGGAGGGAGGGAAGAGACCCAGTACTTC TRBJ2-5 TRBV4-2 NA TRBD2
CASKPRAGGNEQFF TGTGCCAGCAAACCCCGGGCGGGAGGCAATGAGCAGTTCTTC TRBJ2-1 TRBV7-2 NA TRBD2
CASRSRVGYTF TGTGCCAGCAGAAGCAGGGTCGGCTACACCTTC TRBJ1-2 TRBV7-6 once NA
CAWSGVLGETQYF TGTGCCTGGAGCGGGGTTTTGGGGGAGACCCAGTACTTC TRBJ2-5 TRBV30 NA NA
CASSFLTRYNEQFF TGTGCCAGCAGCTTCCTAACGCGGTACAATGAGCAGTTCTTC TRBJ2-1 TRBV11-1 NA NA
CASSVTGGKGGAYEQYF TGTGCCAGCAGTGTCACAGGGGGCAAGGGGGGGGCCTACGAGCAGTACTTC TRBJ2-7 TRBV6-1 NA TRBD1
CASAGGYEQYF TGCGCCAGCGCGGGGGGCTACGAGCAGTACTTC TRBJ2-7 TRBV4-1 NA TRBD2
CASSYSAGRDQPQHF TGTGCCAGCAGTTACTCGGCAGGGAGGGATCAGCCCCAGCATTTT TRBJ1-5 TRBV6-6 NA NA
CASSERTRGEQFF TGTGCCAGCAGTGAACGGACTAGAGGTGAGCAGTTCTTC TRBJ2-1 TRBV2 NA TRBD2
CASSPPGTGDTEAFF TGTGCCAGCTCACCACCCGGGACAGGGGACACTGAAGCTTTCTTT TRBJ1-1 TRBV18 NA TRBD1
CARNTGASTDTQYF TGCGCCAGGAACACAGGGGCTAGCACAGATACGCAGTATTTT TRBJ2-3 TRBV4-1 NA TRBD1
CASSVRLGNTGELFF TGTGCCAGCAGTGTTCGGCTAGGCAACACCGGGGAGCTGTTTTTT TRBJ2-2 TRBV2 NA NA
CASSLQTGDNYGYTF TGTGCCAGCAGCTTACAGACGGGGGATAACTATGGCTACACCTTC TRBJ1-2 TRBV7-2 NA NA
CASSRPVGNQPQHF TGTGCCAGCAGCCGCCCCGTCGGTAATCAGCCCCAGCATTTT TRBJ1-5 TRBV28 NA NA
CASAPGGGNQPQHF TGTGCCAGCGCCCCGGGGGGGGGCAATCAGCCCCAGCATTTT TRBJ1-5 TRBV27 NA NA
CASSLGQSSYNEQFF TGCGCCAGCAGCTTGGGACAGAGCTCCTACAATGAGCAGTTCTTC TRBJ2-1 TRBV5-1 NA NA
CASTVGGSLEAFF TGTGCCAGCACGGTTGGGGGGAGTCTCGAAGCTTTCTTT TRBJ1-1 TRBV28 NA NA